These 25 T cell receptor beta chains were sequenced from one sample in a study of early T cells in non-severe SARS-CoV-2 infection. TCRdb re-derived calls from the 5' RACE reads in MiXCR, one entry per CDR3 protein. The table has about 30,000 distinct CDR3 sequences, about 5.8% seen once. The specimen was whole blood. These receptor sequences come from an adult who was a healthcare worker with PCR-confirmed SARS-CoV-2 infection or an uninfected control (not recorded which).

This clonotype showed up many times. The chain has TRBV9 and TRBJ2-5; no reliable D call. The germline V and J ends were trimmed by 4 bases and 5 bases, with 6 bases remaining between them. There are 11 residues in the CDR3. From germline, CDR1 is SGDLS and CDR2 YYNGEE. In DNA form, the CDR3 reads TGTGCCAGCAGCCCACGGGAGACCCAGTACTTC. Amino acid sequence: CASSPRETQYF.

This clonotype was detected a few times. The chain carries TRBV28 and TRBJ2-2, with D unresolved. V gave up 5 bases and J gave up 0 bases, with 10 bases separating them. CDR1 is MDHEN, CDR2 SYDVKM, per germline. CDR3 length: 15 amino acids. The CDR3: CASSLNGANTGELFF. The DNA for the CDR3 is TGTGCCAGCAGTCTCAATGGGGCGAACACCGGGGAGCTGTTTTTT.

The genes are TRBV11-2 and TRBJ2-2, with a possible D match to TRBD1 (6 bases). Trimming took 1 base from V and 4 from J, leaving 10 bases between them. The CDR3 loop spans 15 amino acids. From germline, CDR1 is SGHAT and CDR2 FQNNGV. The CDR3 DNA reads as TGTGCCAGCAGCTTAGCAACAGGGAGCACCGGGGAGCTGTTTTTT. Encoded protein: CASSLATGSTGELFF.

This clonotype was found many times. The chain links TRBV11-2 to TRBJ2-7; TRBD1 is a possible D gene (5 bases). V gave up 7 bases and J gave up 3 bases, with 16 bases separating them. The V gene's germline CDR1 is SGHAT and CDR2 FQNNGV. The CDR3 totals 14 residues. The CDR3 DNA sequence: TGTGCCAGCACCCCCCGAAGGGGATACTACGAGCAGTACTTC. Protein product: CASTPRRGYYEQYF.

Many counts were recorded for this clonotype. The DNA of the CDR3 is TGTGCCAGCAGGGCCCCTACTCTTTCCGAGACCCAGTACTTC. Encoded protein: CASRAPTLSETQYF. The V and J genes are TRBV2 and TRBJ2-5; D ambiguous. The CDR3 contains 14 residues. CDR1 is SNHLY, CDR2 FYNNEI, per germline. Trimming took off 6 bases at V and 5 bases at J, with 16 bases between the two ends.

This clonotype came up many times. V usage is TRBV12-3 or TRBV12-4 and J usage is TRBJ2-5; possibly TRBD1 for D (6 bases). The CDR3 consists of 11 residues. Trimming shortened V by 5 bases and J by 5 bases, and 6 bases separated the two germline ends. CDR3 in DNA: TGTGCCAGCAGTCAGGGGGAGACCCAGTACTTC. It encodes CASSQGETQYF.

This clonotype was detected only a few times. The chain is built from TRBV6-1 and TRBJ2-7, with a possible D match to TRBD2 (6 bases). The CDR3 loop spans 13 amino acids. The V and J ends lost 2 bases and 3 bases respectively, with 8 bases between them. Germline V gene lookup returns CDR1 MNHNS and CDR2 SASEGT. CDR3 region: CASSEMRGYEQYF. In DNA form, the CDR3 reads TGTGCCAGCAGTGAAATGCGGGGCTACGAGCAGTACTTC.

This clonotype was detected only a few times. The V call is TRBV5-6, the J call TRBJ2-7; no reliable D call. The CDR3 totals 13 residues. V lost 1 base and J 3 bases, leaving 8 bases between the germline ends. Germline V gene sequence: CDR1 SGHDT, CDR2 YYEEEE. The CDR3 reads CASSLIANYEQYF. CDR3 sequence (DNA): TGTGCCAGCAGCTTGATAGCCAACTACGAGCAGTACTTC.

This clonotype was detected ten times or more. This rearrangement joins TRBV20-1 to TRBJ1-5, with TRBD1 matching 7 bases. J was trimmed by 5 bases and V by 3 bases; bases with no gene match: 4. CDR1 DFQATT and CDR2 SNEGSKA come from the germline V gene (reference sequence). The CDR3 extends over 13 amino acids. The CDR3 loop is CSASGTADQPQHF. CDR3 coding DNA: TGCAGTGCTAGTGGGACAGCGGATCAGCCCCAGCATTTT.

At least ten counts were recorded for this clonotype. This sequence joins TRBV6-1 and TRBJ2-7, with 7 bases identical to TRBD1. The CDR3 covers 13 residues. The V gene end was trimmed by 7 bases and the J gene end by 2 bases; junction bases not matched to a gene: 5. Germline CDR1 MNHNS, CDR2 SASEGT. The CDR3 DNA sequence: TGTGCCAGCATACCGGGACAGACCTACGAGCAGTACTTC. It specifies CASIPGQTYEQYF.

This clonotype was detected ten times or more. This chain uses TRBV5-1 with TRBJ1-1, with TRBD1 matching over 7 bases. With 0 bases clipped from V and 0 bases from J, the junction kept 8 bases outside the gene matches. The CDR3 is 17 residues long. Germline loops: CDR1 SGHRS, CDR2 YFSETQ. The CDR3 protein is CASSLAGTATMNTEAFF. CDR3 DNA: TGCGCCAGCAGCTTGGCGGGGACAGCTACCATGAACACTGAAGCTTTCTTT.

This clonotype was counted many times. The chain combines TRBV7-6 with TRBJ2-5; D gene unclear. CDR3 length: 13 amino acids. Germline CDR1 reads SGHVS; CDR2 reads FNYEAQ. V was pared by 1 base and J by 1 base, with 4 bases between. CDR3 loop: CASSLERQETQYF. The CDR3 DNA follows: TGTGCCAGCAGCTTAGAGCGCCAAGAGACCCAGTACTTC.

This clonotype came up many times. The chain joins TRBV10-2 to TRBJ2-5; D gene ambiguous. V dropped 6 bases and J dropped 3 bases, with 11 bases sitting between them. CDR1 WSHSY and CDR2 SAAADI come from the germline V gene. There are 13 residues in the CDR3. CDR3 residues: CASSEGRKETQYF. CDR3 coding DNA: TGCGCCAGCAGCGAAGGAAGAAAAGAGACCCAGTACTTC.

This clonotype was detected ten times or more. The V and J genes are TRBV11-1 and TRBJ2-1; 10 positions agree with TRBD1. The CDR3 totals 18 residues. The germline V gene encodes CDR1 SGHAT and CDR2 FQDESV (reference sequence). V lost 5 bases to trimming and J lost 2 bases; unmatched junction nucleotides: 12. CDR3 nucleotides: TGTGCCAGCAGCCACTTACCGGGACAGGGGATCCCCTACAATGAGCAGTTCTTC. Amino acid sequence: CASSHLPGQGIPYNEQFF.

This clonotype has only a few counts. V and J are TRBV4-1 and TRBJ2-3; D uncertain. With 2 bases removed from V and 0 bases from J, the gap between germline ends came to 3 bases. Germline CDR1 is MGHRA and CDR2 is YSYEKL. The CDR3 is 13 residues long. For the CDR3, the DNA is TGCGCCAGCAGCCAAACTAGCACAGATACGCAGTATTTT. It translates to CASSQTSTDTQYF.

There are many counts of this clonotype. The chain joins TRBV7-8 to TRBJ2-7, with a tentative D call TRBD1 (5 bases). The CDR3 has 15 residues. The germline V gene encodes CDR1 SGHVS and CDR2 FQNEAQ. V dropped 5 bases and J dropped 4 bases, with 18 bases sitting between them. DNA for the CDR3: TGTGCCAGCAGCCAATTTCAGGGCCCCGCTTACGAGCAGTACTTC. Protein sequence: CASSQFQGPAYEQYF.

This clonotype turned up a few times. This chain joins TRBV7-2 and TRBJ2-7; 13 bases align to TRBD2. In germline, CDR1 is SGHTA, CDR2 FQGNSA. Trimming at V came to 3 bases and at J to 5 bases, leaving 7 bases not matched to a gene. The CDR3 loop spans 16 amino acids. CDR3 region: CASSFYPGTSGNEQYF. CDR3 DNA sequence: TGTGCCAGCAGCTTTTACCCCGGGACTAGCGGGAACGAGCAGTACTTC.

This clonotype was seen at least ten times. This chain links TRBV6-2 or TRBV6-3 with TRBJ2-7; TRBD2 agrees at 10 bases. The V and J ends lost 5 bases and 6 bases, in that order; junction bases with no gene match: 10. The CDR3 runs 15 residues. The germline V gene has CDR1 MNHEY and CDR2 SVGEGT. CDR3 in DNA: TGTGCCAGCAGTAATCCAAGCGGGAGGGCCGCCGAGCAGTACTTC. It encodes CASSNPSGRAAEQYF.

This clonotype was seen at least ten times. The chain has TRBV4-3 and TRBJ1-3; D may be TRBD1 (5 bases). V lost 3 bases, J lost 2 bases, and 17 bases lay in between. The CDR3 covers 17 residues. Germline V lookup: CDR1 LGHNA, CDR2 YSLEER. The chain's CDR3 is CASSHPSGGGAGNTIYF. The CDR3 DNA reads TGCGCCAGCAGCCACCCCTCCGGGGGGGGGGCTGGAAACACCATATATTTT.

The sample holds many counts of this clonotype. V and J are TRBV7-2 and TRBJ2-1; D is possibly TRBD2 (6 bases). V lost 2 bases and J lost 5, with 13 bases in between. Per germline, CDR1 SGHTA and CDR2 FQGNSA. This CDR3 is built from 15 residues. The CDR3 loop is CASSLFSGTHNEQFF. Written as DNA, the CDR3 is TGTGCCAGCAGCTTATTCTCCGGGACTCACAATGAGCAGTTCTTC.

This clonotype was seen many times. Here the CDR3 reads CASGTALYDYGYTF. CDR3 coding DNA: TGTGCCAGCGGTACAGCGCTTTATGACTATGGCTACACCTTC. The V gene is TRBV6-1, the J gene TRBJ1-2; D is unresolved. V lost 8 bases and J lost 3, with 16 bases in between. Germline V gene data show CDR1 as MNHNS and CDR2 as SASEGT. The CDR3 has 14 amino acids.

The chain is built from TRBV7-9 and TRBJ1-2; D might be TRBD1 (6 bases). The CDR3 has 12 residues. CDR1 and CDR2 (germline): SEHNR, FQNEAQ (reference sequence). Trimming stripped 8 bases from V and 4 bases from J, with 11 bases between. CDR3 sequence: CASSQGPYGYTF. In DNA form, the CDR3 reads TGTGCCAGCTCCCAGGGGCCCTATGGCTACACCTTC.

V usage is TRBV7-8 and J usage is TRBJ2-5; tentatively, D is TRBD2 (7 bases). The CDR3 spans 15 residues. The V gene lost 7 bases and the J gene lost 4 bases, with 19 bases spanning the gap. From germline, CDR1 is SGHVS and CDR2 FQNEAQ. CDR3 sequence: CASTGSGGARETQYF. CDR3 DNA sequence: TGTGCCAGCACGGGAAGTGGGGGGGCGAGAGAGACCCAGTACTTC.

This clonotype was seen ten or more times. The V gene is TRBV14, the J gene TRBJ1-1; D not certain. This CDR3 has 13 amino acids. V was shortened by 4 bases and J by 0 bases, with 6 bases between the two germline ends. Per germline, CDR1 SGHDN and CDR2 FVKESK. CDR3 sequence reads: CASSPHLNTEAFF. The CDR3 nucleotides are TGTGCCAGCAGCCCACACTTGAACACTGAAGCTTTCTTT.

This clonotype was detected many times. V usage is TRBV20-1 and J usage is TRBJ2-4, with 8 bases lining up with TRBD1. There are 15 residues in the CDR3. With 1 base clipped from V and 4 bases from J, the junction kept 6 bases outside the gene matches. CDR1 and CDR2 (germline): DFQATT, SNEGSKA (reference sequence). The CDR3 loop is CSARASGQGKNIQYF. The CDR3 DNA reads TGCAGTGCTAGAGCCTCCGGACAGGGTAAAAACATTCAGTACTTC.